The clone carrying this T cell receptor beta chain was detected ten times or more. Its antigen is not identified. These data come from a study of identical twins. Germline CDR1 is MDHEN and CDR2 is SYDVKM. CDR3 length equals 14 residues. V was trimmed by 10 bases and J by 1 base, leaving 17 bases between them. It was template switching that added a universal primer site, and there were unique molecular identifiers on the cDNA. Using its own MiXCR run on the 5' RACE reads, TCRdb lists one record per CDR3 protein. The repertoire has 250,000 or so distinct CDR3 sequences, roughly 7% of them found once; the top ten carry 3.5% to 4%. Regarding the study as a whole: Out-of-frame sharing of TCR alpha in monozygotic twins was underestimated by models.

The sample was also linked to a second study, of yellow fever vaccine responses in identical twins.

The V and J genes are TRBV28 and TRBJ2-7; either TRBD1 or TRBD2 may fit D (5 bases each). The sequenced material came from memory (CD45RO+) T cells sorted from blood. The sequence was collected from a woman aged 18-29 years in good health. CDR3 loop: CATRGDAVSYEQYF. CDR3 bases: TGTGCCACCCGTGGGGACGCCGTGTCCTACGAGCAGTACTTC.